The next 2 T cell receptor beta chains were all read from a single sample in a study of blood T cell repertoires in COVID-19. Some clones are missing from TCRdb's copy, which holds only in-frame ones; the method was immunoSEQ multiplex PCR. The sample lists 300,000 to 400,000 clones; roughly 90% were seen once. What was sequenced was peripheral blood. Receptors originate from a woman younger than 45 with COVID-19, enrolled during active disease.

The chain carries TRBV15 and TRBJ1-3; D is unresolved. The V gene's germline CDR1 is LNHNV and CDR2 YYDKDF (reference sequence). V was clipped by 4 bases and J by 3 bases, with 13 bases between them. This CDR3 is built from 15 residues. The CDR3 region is CATSNVRNFGNTIYF. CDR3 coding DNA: TGTGCCACCAGCAATGTCAGAAATTTTGGAAACACCATATATTTT.

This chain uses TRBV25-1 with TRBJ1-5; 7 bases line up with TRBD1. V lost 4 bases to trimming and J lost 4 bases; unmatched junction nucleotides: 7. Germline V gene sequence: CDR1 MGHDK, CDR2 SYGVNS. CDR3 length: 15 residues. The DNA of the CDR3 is TGTGCCAGCAGTGGGGACAGAGGGGGTAATCAGCCCCAGCATTTT. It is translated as CASSGDRGGNQPQHF.